Listed below are T cell receptor beta chains from one sample, sequenced in a study of blood T cell repertoires in COVID-19. TCRdb's table, derived via immunoSEQ multiplex PCR, lists solely in-frame clones and lacks some. Of 180,000 or so clones in the sample, around 88% were seen once. The sample consisted of PBMCs or T cells enriched from blood (not recorded which). The source of these receptors is a woman between 45 and 65 years old in a cohort exposed to, infected with or recovered from COVID-19 (not recorded which). Each CDR3 is given with its conserved first and last residue. D genes are given only for firm matches. The listing skips clone size in some rows; elsewhere it reads once, few, many or a size class.

J gene	D gene	clone size	V gene	CDR3 protein	CDR3 DNA
TRBJ2-5	.	.	TRBV5-5	CASSLAGETQYF	TGTGCCAGCAGCTTGGCCGGGGAGACCCAGTACTTC
TRBJ2-5	TRBD2	.	TRBV7-2	CASSSRAGGQETQYF	TGTGCCAGCAGCTCCAGAGCGGGGGGCCAAGAGACCCAGTACTTC
TRBJ1-2	TRBD1	.	TRBV27	CASSSLITRDSSGYTF	TGTGCCAGCAGTTCCTTAATTACCCGGGACAGTTCTGGCTACACCTTC
TRBJ1-2	TRBD1	.	TRBV6-5	CASRKTGDGYGYTF	TGTGCCAGCAGGAAGACAGGGGACGGGTATGGCTACACCTTC
TRBJ2-7	TRBD2	many	TRBV3-1/TRBV3-2	CASSQGEGSYEQYF	TGTGCCAGCAGCCAAGGGGAGGGCTCCTACGAGCAGTACTTC
TRBJ2-3	TRBD1	once	TRBV3-1/TRBV3-2	CASSSWDRASTDTQYF	TGTGCCAGCAGCTCTTGGGACAGGGCCAGCACAGATACGCAGTATTTT
TRBJ1-6	TRBD1	.	TRBV25-1	CASSEWGQDIYNSPLHF	TGTGCCAGCAGTGAATGGGGACAGGATATATATAATTCACCCCTCCACTTT
TRBJ2-7	TRBD1	.	TRBV19	CASSIEQGSYHEQYF	TGTGCCAGTAGTATCGAACAGGGGTCTTACCACGAGCAGTACTTC
TRBJ1-1	.	.	TRBV5-1	CASSIEGMGTEAFF	TGCGCCAGCAGTATCGAGGGTATGGGCACTGAAGCTTTCTTT
TRBJ2-7	.	.	TRBV6-6	CASTLRGTYEQYF	TGTGCCAGCACCCTACGGGGGACCTACGAGCAGTACTTC
TRBJ2-1	.	once	TRBV7-8	CASSSGRQFF	TGTGCCAGCAGCTCAGGAAGGCAGTTCTTC
TRBJ2-3	.	.	TRBV12-3/TRBV12-4	CASSLTDTQYF	TGTGCCAGCAGCCTAACAGATACGCAGTATTTT
TRBJ2-3	.	.	TRBV27	CASSLAGSYNTDTQYF	TGTGCCAGCAGTTTAGCGGGGAGCTATAATACAGATACGCAGTATTTT
TRBJ1-1	.	.	TRBV11-3	CASSLDHQNTEAFF	TGTGCCAGCAGCTTAGACCATCAGAACACTGAAGCTTTCTTT
TRBJ2-7	.	.	TRBV7-2	CASSLYVPTYEQYF	TGTGCCAGCAGCCTTTACGTCCCTACCTACGAGCAGTACTTC
TRBJ2-2	TRBD2	once	TRBV6-6	CASRASGGEYTGELFF	TGTGCCAGCAGAGCCAGCGGGGGGGAATACACCGGGGAGCTGTTTTTT
TRBJ1-2	TRBD1	.	TRBV19	CASSHTGEDYGYTF	TGTGCCAGTAGCCATACAGGGGAAGACTATGGCTACACCTTC
TRBJ2-2	TRBD1	.	TRBV4-1	CASSQDTGQITGELFF	TGCGCCAGCAGCCAAGATACGGGACAGATTACCGGGGAGCTGTTTTTT
TRBJ2-1	.	few	TRBV5-1	CASSLAGHSQSSYNEQFF	TGCGCCAGCAGCTTGGCCGGTCACAGCCAGAGCTCCTACAATGAGCAGTTCTTC
TRBJ1-5	.	.	TRBV5-6	CAEGQPQHF	TGCGCAGAGGGTCAGCCCCAGCATTTT
TRBJ1-5	.	.	TRBV5-6	CASSAVGAGGNQPQHF	TGTGCCAGCAGCGCCGTCGGGGCAGGGGGCAATCAGCCCCAGCATTTT
TRBJ1-4	.	once	TRBV9	CASSPQVTTNEKLFF	TGTGCCAGCAGCCCTCAGGTTACAACTAATGAAAAACTGTTTTTT
TRBJ1-2	.	.	TRBV3-1/TRBV3-2	CASSQQAYGYTF	TGTGCCAGCAGCCAACAGGCCTATGGCTACACCTTC
TRBJ2-1	TRBD2	.	TRBV7-9	CASSEASGSRHNEQFF	TGTGCCAGCAGCGAAGCTAGCGGGAGTAGGCACAATGAGCAGTTCTTC
TRBJ2-7	.	.	TRBV12-3/TRBV12-4	CASSLEDSGPQYF	TGTGCCAGCAGTTTGGAGGACAGTGGGCCACAGTACTTC